The rows below give T cell receptor beta chains drawn from one sample of a study of T cell repertoires in cytomegalovirus infection. MiXCR was run by TCRdb on the reads, yielding one entry per CDR3 protein. The sample contains roughly 230,000 distinct CDR3 sequences, 6% to 8% of which appear only once. Sequencing input: PBMCs. The receptors were sampled from a human donor in good health (CMV status not recorded). Some clones in this sample may be carry-over from other donors' samples. Both conserved end residues are part of each CDR3. Fields, in order: V gene, D gene, J gene, clone size, CDR3 protein, CDR3 DNA. The D gene is left open where the match is weak. Not every row has a clone size; where given, it reads once, few, many or a size class.

TRBV28	-	TRBJ2-7	many	CASGQLGLTYEQYF	TGTGCCAGCGGACAACTGGGGCTCACCTACGAGCAGTACTTC
TRBV30	TRBD1	TRBJ2-5	few	CAWSAGTEYQETQYF	TGTGCCTGGAGCGCAGGGACAGAGTACCAAGAGACCCAGTACTTC
TRBV7-8	-	TRBJ1-1	many	CASSLGGVGEAFF	TGTGCCAGCAGCTTAGGGGGAGTAGGGGAAGCTTTCTTT
TRBV5-1	-	TRBJ2-3	-	CASSYGPGPTDTQYF	TGCGCCAGCAGCTACGGCCCCGGGCCGACAGATACGCAGTATTTT
TRBV20-1	-	TRBJ1-1	many	CSADRVGAEAFF	TGCAGTGCTGACCGGGTGGGGGCTGAAGCTTTCTTT
TRBV6-4	TRBD2	TRBJ2-3	many	CASSESGGSTDTQYF	TGTGCCAGCAGTGAGTCGGGGGGAAGCACAGATACGCAGTATTTT
TRBV28	-	TRBJ2-5	many	CASSLWAAQETQYF	TGTGCCAGCAGTTTGTGGGCAGCTCAAGAGACCCAGTACTTC
TRBV2	-	TRBJ2-7	many	CASSEPGSTYEQYF	TGTGCCAGCAGTGAGCCTGGTTCTACCTACGAGCAGTACTTC
TRBV5-6	TRBD2	TRBJ2-1	many	CASSPLTSGGHNEQFF	TGTGCCAGCAGCCCACTAACTAGCGGGGGTCACAATGAGCAGTTCTTC
TRBV18	-	TRBJ1-5	few	CASSPLSGNQPQHF	TGTGCCAGCTCACCACTTTCTGGCAATCAGCCCCAGCATTTT
TRBV20-1	-	TRBJ1-2	few	CSAWGGEYGYTF	TGCAGTGCCTGGGGGGGAGAGTACGGCTACACCTTC
TRBV12-3/TRBV12-4	TRBD1	TRBJ1-5	many	CASSFGRGRQPQHF	TGTGCCAGCAGTTTTGGCAGGGGGCGGCAGCCCCAGCATTTT
TRBV29-1	-	TRBJ2-1	few	CSVLTPFGEQFF	TGCAGCGTTCTGACCCCGTTTGGCGAGCAGTTCTTC
TRBV4-2	TRBD1	TRBJ1-1	many	CASSQVLGTGKPMNTEAFF	TGTGCCAGCAGCCAAGTTCTCGGGACAGGGAAGCCCATGAACACTGAAGCTTTCTTT
TRBV6-2/TRBV6-3	-	TRBJ2-7	many	CASSPRSGVHRTREQYF	TGTGCCAGCAGTCCCCGATCCGGCGTACATAGGACTCGGGAGCAGTACTTC
TRBV19	TRBD2	TRBJ2-2	-	CASRTVTWKTSGTGELFF	TGTGCCAGTCGTACCGTAACGTGGAAGACTAGCGGGACCGGGGAGCTGTTTTTT
TRBV28	-	TRBJ1-1	many	CASSVRGTEAFF	TGTGCCAGCAGCGTCAGGGGCACTGAAGCTTTCTTT
TRBV12-3/TRBV12-4	-	TRBJ1-3	many	CASSLVGRSGNTIYF	TGTGCCAGCAGTTTGGTCGGCCGCTCTGGAAACACCATATATTTT
TRBV28	-	TRBJ1-2	few	CASFRGVGYTF	TGTGCCAGCTTTAGGGGGGTTGGCTACACCTTC
TRBV18	-	TRBJ1-1	-	CASSPPVRGEAFF	TGTGCCAGCTCACCACCCGTCCGGGGTGAAGCTTTCTTT
TRBV3-1	-	TRBJ2-1	many	CASRGVNEQFF	TGTGCCAGCAGGGGGGTGAATGAGCAGTTCTTC
TRBV7-2	-	TRBJ1-2	many	CASSLILQGNYGYTF	TGTGCCAGCAGCTTGATCCTTCAGGGTAACTATGGCTACACCTTC
TRBV29-1	-	TRBJ2-2	many	CSVYMRGKKNTGELFF	TGCAGCGTTTATATGAGGGGGAAAAAGAACACCGGGGAGCTGTTTTTT
TRBV29-1	-	TRBJ2-7	many	CSAATAAYEQYF	TGCAGCGCCGCGACAGCGGCCTACGAGCAGTACTTC
TRBV2	TRBD1	TRBJ1-2	-	CASSERDRGYGYTF	TGTGCCAGCAGTGAAAGAGACAGGGGCTATGGCTACACCTTC
TRBV7-3	-	TRBJ2-3	many	CASSPTRRGSSDTQYF	TGTGCCAGCAGCCCCACCCGCAGGGGATCGTCCGATACGCAGTATTTT
TRBV7-2	-	TRBJ1-2	many	CASSLEWGLAYGYTF	TGTGCCAGCAGCTTAGAGTGGGGCCTGGCCTATGGCTACACCTTC
TRBV6-5	-	TRBJ2-3	many	CASSYRGGGPDTQYF	TGTGCCAGCAGTTACAGAGGGGGAGGTCCAGATACGCAGTATTTT
TRBV4-1	-	TRBJ1-1	many	CASSLQSGVNTEAFF	TGCGCCAGCAGCCTACAATCCGGAGTGAACACTGAAGCTTTCTTT
TRBV5-1	-	TRBJ2-2	-	CASSLTGSSLPGTGELFF	TGCGCCAGCAGCTTGACAGGGTCCTCTCTTCCGGGCACCGGGGAGCTGTTTTTT
TRBV6-5	-	TRBJ1-4	many	CASSYSGFATNEKLFF	TGTGCCAGCAGTTACTCAGGGTTTGCAACTAATGAAAAACTGTTTTTT
TRBV7-9	-	TRBJ2-3	many	CASSGPDTQYF	TGTGCCAGCAGCGGGCCAGACACGCAGTATTTT
TRBV5-1	-	TRBJ1-1	few	CASSFTGKFDTEAFF	TGCGCCAGCAGCTTCACAGGGAAATTTGACACTGAAGCTTTCTTT
TRBV5-1	TRBD1	TRBJ2-3	-	CASSSTGFADTQYF	TGCGCCAGCAGCTCGACAGGGTTCGCAGATACGCAGTATTTT
TRBV12-3/TRBV12-4	-	TRBJ1-1	many	CASSQGFGTEAFF	TGTGCCAGCAGTCAGGGGTTCGGCACTGAAGCTTTCTTT
TRBV2	TRBD1	TRBJ1-2	many	CASRPDWTGWGYTF	TGTGCCAGCAGACCAGATTGGACAGGGTGGGGCTACACCTTC
TRBV5-1	-	TRBJ2-1	few	CASSLASGLGNNEQFF	TGCGCCAGCAGCTTGGCCTCGGGTTTGGGGAACAATGAGCAGTTCTTC
TRBV5-1	TRBD1	TRBJ1-1	many	CASSLDKGATEAFF	TGCGCCAGCAGCTTGGATAAGGGGGCGACTGAAGCTTTCTTT
TRBV19	TRBD1	TRBJ2-1	-	CASKDRDRGRPGEQFF	TGTGCCAGTAAGGACCGGGACAGGGGGCGCCCCGGTGAGCAGTTCTTC
TRBV7-2	-	TRBJ2-1	many	CASSLMGLGSYFSSYNEQFF	TGTGCCAGCAGCTTGATGGGGTTGGGTAGCTATTTTAGCTCCTACAATGAGCAGTTCTTC
TRBV7-9	TRBD1	TRBJ2-5	many	CASSLGTGYQGEETQYF	TGTGCCAGCAGCTTAGGTACCGGGTACCAGGGGGAAGAGACCCAGTACTTC
TRBV7-8	-	TRBJ1-1	many	CASSLSQNTEAFF	TGTGCCAGCAGCTTATCCCAGAACACTGAAGCTTTCTTT
TRBV7-2	-	TRBJ2-3	many	CASSAGVGTDTQYF	TGTGCCAGCAGCGCAGGGGTGGGCACAGATACGCAGTATTTT
TRBV27	-	TRBJ2-5	many	CASSAGPLRREYF	TGTGCCAGCAGTGCCGGACCCCTCAGGCGCGAATACTTC
TRBV28	-	TRBJ1-4	many	CASSLYQTDEKLFF	TGTGCCAGCAGTTTATACCAGACGGATGAAAAACTGTTTTTT
TRBV2	-	TRBJ1-6	-	CASTQQGIENSPLHF	TGTGCCAGCACTCAACAGGGAATTGAGAATTCACCCCTCCACTTT
TRBV2	-	TRBJ1-5	many	CASSERTASNQPQHF	TGTGCCAGCAGTGAACGAACAGCTAGCAATCAGCCCCAGCATTTT
TRBV25-1	-	TRBJ1-4	many	CASRRGQEKLFF	TGTGCCAGCAGGCGAGGTCAAGAAAAACTGTTTTTT
TRBV7-3	-	TRBJ2-3	many	CASSLNPSVVDTQYF	TGTGCCAGCAGCTTAAACCCATCAGTCGTGGATACGCAGTATTTT
TRBV6-2/TRBV6-3	TRBD2	TRBJ2-1	many	CASSYDAGGRKRKQFF	TGTGCCAGCAGTTACGACGCGGGGGGGCGCAAACGGAAGCAGTTCTTC
TRBV7-6	-	TRBJ2-7	many	CASSPNTWNEQYF	TGTGCCAGCAGTCCTAATACATGGAACGAGCAGTACTTC
TRBV19	TRBD2	TRBJ2-3	-	CASSAGGIRTDTQYF	TGTGCCAGTAGTGCGGGGGGCATTCGGACAGATACGCAGTATTTT
TRBV29-1	-	TRBJ2-2	many	CSVESRVKKGGELFF	TGCAGCGTTGAGAGCCGAGTTAAGAAAGGCGGGGAGCTGTTTTTT
TRBV7-2	-	TRBJ1-2	many	CASSQDSYGYTF	TGTGCCAGCAGCCAGGACAGCTATGGCTACACCTTC
TRBV7-2	-	TRBJ2-7	many	CASSLGEPWQYF	TGTGCCAGCAGCTTAGGAGAGCCGTGGCAGTACTTC
TRBV28	-	TRBJ1-4	-	CASSLAGANEKLFF	TGTGCCAGCAGTTTGGCGGGGGCGAATGAAAAACTGTTTTTT
TRBV9	TRBD2	TRBJ2-5	few	CASSETGLEETQYF	TGTGCCAGCAGCGAAACAGGACTAGAAGAGACCCAGTACTTC
TRBV7-2	-	TRBJ1-1	many	CASSPGGGWNTEAFF	TGTGCCAGCAGCCCCGGGGGGGGGTGGAACACTGAAGCTTTCTTT